Following are 21 T cell receptor beta chains from one sample sequenced in a study of cytomegalovirus exposure and HLA in healthy donors. 60 Vbeta and 13 Jbeta primers were used in PCR. Sequencing used immunoSEQ multiplex PCR; TCRdb keeps in-frame clones, though not all of them. The sample has about 210,000 clones, around 79% seen once. Input material: PBMCs. The receptors were sampled from a male donor in good health and CMV-seronegative.

V is TRBV6-5 and J is TRBJ2-2, with no clear D. Germline CDR1 MNHEY, CDR2 SVGAGI. CDR3 length: 15 amino acids. Trimming took off 5 bases at V and 2 bases at J, with 12 bases between the two ends. CDR3 region: CASSTRSQNTGELFF. CDR3 DNA sequence: TGTGCCAGCAGTACCCGGTCTCAAAACACCGGGGAGCTGTTTTTT.

This chain's CDR3 is CASSLGPGSRSHEQYF. As DNA, the CDR3 is TGTGCCAGCAGTTTAGGGCCCGGGAGTAGGTCCCACGAGCAGTACTTC. This chain joins TRBV27 and TRBJ2-7; a possible D gene is TRBD2 (6 bases). The CDR3 loop spans 16 amino acids. Germline CDR1 MNHEY, CDR2 SMNVEV (reference sequence). V shed 2 bases and J shed 5 bases, with 19 bases lying between them.

The rearrangement uses TRBV9 and TRBJ2-7; tentatively, D is TRBD2 (5 bases). V was shortened by 4 bases and J by 3 bases, with 14 bases between the two germline ends. CDR1 and CDR2 from the germline V gene are SGDLS and YYNGEE. The CDR3 has 14 amino acids. The CDR3 here is CASSPAGRSYEQYF. CDR3 bases: TGTGCCAGCAGCCCCGCGGGTCGGAGCTACGAGCAGTACTTC.

The chain employs TRBV29-1 and TRBJ2-7; 8 bases agree with TRBD2. CDR1 and CDR2 from the germline V gene are SQVTM and ANQGSEA. V trimming: 3 bases; J trimming: 3 bases; junction bases outside the gene matches: 7. CDR3 length: 14 amino acids. CDR3 protein: CSVEGGGPHYEQYF. The CDR3 DNA reads as TGCAGCGTTGAGGGCGGGGGGCCCCACTACGAGCAGTACTTC.

The rearrangement links TRBV5-1 to TRBJ2-7, with a tentative D call TRBD2 (7 bases). The CDR3 runs to 15 residues. V lost 4 bases and J 0 bases, leaving 14 bases between the germline ends. CDR1 is SGHRS and CDR2 is YFSETQ in the germline V gene. CDR3 residues: CASSTVGGRSYEQYF. The DNA of the CDR3 is TGCGCCAGCAGCACGGTGGGGGGGCGCTCCTACGAGCAGTACTTC.

The chain links TRBV18 to TRBJ2-6; 10 bases match TRBD1. The ends lost 6 bases at V and 0 bases at J; junction bases unmatched: 8. Germline CDR1 and CDR2: KGHSH and LQKENI. CDR3 length equals 18 residues. The CDR3 sequence: CASSPRTGGGSGANVLTF. In DNA form, the CDR3 reads TGTGCCAGCTCTCCCAGGACAGGGGGAGGCTCTGGGGCCAACGTCCTGACTTTC. Full variable domain (outside the CDR3, taken from reference TRBV18 and TRBJ2-6): NAGVMQNPRHLVRRRGQEARLRCSPMKGHSHVYWYRQLPEEGLKFMVYLQKENIIDESGMPKERFSAEFPKEGPSILRIQQVVRGDSAAYFCASSPRTGGGSGANVLTFGAGSRLTVL.

The gene calls are TRBV5-4 and TRBJ2-6; TRBD2 agrees at 8 bases. Germline loops: CDR1 SGHNT, CDR2 YYREEE (reference sequence). The CDR3 covers 17 residues. The ends lost 4 bases at V and 0 bases at J; junction bases unmatched: 6. CDR3 in amino acids: CASSPGGVFSGANVLTF. The CDR3 nucleotides are TGTGCCAGCAGCCCCGGGGGGGTGTTCTCTGGGGCCAACGTCCTGACTTTC.

Concerning this clone itself: Other DNA variants within this sample encode the same CDR3. V is TRBV2 and J is TRBJ2-3, with 10 bases that match TRBD2. Germline V lookup: CDR1 SNHLY, CDR2 FYNNEI. This CDR3 contains 14 residues. Germline trimming cut 6 bases from V and 0 bases from J; bases unmatched to any gene: 0. CDR3 DNA: TGTGCCAGCAGGACTAGCGGGAGCACAGATACGCAGTATTTT. It is translated as CASRTSGSTDTQYF. The whole variable domain, remainder taken from reference TRBV2 and TRBJ2-3, is EPEVTQTPSHQVTQMGQEVILRCVPISNHLYFYWYRQILGQKVEFLVSFYNNEISEKSEIFDDQFSVERPDGSNFTLKIRSTKLEDSAMYFCASRTSGSTDTQYFGPGTRLTVL.

This clone appeared a few times. The chain joins TRBV9 to TRBJ1-2; 7 bases align to TRBD1. The V gene's germline CDR1 is SGDLS and CDR2 YYNGEE. CDR3 size: 12 residues. The ends lost 5 bases at V and 6 bases at J; junction bases unmatched: 4. CDR3 in amino acids: CASRDRANGYTF. The DNA of the CDR3 is TGTGCCAGCAGAGACAGGGCGAATGGCTACACCTTC.

This sequence joins TRBV5-1 and TRBJ1-5; 7 bases map to TRBD1. The V gene's germline CDR1 is SGHRS and CDR2 YFSETQ. The CDR3 is 14 residues long. V dropped 1 base and J dropped 7; count of bases not matched to a gene: 5. This CDR3 reads CASSLLGGVQPQHF. The CDR3 DNA follows: TGCGCCAGCAGCTTGTTAGGGGGCGTCCAGCCCCAGCATTTT.

This clone came up once. The chain uses TRBV7-3 and TRBJ1-4; D perhaps matches TRBD1 (5 bases). Looked up from germline, CDR1 is SGHTA and CDR2 is FQGTGA. Trimming took 4 bases from V and 8 from J, leaving 14 bases between them. The CDR3 length is 14 residues. CDR3 residues: CASSCQGWSEKLFF. The CDR3 nucleotides are TGTGCCAGCAGCTGTCAGGGTTGGAGCGAAAAACTGTTTTTT.

The genes are TRBV28 and TRBJ1-1; D is ambiguous. Trimming cost V 6 bases and J 4 bases, with 12 bases left between them. This CDR3 has 13 amino acids. The germline V gene encodes CDR1 MDHEN and CDR2 SYDVKM. CDR3 in amino acids: CASRRAFSTEAFF. Written as DNA, the CDR3 is TGTGCCAGCAGGCGGGCTTTCAGCACTGAAGCTTTCTTT.

This sequence joins TRBV28 and TRBJ2-3, with 8 bases identical to TRBD2. Trimming at V came to 2 bases and at J to 3 bases, leaving 1 base not matched to a gene. Germline V gene sequence: CDR1 MDHEN, CDR2 SYDVKM. There are 14 residues in the CDR3. The CDR3: CASSLQRGTDTQYF. The CDR3 nucleotides read TGTGCCAGCAGTTTACAGCGGGGGACAGATACGCAGTATTTT.

The rearrangement joins TRBV7-2 to TRBJ2-5; 11 positions agree with TRBD2. V lost 3 bases to trimming and J lost 4 bases; unmatched junction nucleotides: 1. Per germline, CDR1 SGHTA and CDR2 FQGNSA. The CDR3 loop spans 14 amino acids. CDR3 residues: CASSFGLAGETQYF. The CDR3 DNA sequence: TGTGCCAGCAGCTTCGGACTAGCGGGAGAGACCCAGTACTTC.

The chain carries TRBV28 and TRBJ2-7, with 9 bases aligning to TRBD2. CDR1 MDHEN and CDR2 SYDVKM come from the germline V gene. The CDR3 length is 15 residues. Trimming removed 4 bases from V and 1 base from J; junction bases left unmatched: 5. The DNA for the CDR3 is TGTGCCAGCAGTTCCCCTAGCGGGAAATCCTACGAGCAGTACTTC. Its protein is CASSSPSGKSYEQYF.

This clone was seen once. The V and J genes are TRBV7-8 and TRBJ1-3; tentatively, D is TRBD1 (6 bases). The CDR3 is made up of 20 amino acids. Trimming left V 1 base short and J 4 bases short, with 26 bases between. Germline V gives CDR1 SGHVS, CDR2 FQNEAQ. The CDR3 DNA sequence: TGTGCCAGCAGCTTAGGTGCGGGGGCTTCGGATTCAATGTGGGGAAACACCATATATTTT. It is translated as CASSLGAGASDSMWGNTIYF.

The chain is built from TRBV4-1 and TRBJ2-5; 12 positions match TRBD2. The length of the CDR3 is 16 residues. The V segment lost 4 bases and the J segment 6 bases; nucleotides outside the gene matches: 9. Germline CDR1 is MGHRA and CDR2 is YSYEKL. The CDR3 DNA is TGCGCCAGCAGCCCCTCGCTAGCGGGGGGGTTGCAGACCCAGTACTTC. This translates into CASSPSLAGGLQTQYF.

This chain uses TRBV5-1 with TRBJ2-3; TRBD1 agrees at 8 bases. CDR3 size: 16 residues. Per the germline V gene, CDR1 is SGHRS and CDR2 is YFSETQ. The trim removed 1 base at V and 5 bases at J, leaving 9 bases unmatched. CDR3 amino acids: CASSLRAQGAGDTQYF. The CDR3 DNA is TGCGCCAGCAGCTTGCGGGCCCAGGGGGCAGGAGATACGCAGTATTTT.

The chain carries TRBV27 and TRBJ2-1; TRBD2 matches at 8 bases. There are 15 residues in the CDR3. Trimming removed 3 bases from V and 5 bases from J; junction bases left unmatched: 6. The germline V gene has CDR1 MNHEY and CDR2 SMNVEV (reference sequence). The CDR3 region is CASSFSGRGNNEQFF. The CDR3 DNA reads TGTGCCAGCAGTTTCAGCGGGAGAGGAAACAATGAGCAGTTCTTC.

The rearrangement uses TRBV5-1 and TRBJ2-3; 11 bases map to TRBD1. CDR3 length equals 16 residues. Trimming took 2 bases from V and 3 from J; bases not matched to a gene: 5. The germline V gene has CDR1 SGHRS and CDR2 YFSETQ. CDR3 in DNA: TGCGCCAGCAGCTTCCGGGACAGGGGGTTTACAGATACGCAGTATTTT. Residues: CASSFRDRGFTDTQYF.

V usage is TRBV27 and J usage is TRBJ1-3; the D gene is possibly TRBD1 (6 bases). The germline V gene has CDR1 MNHEY and CDR2 SMNVEV (reference sequence). The V end was cut by 2 bases, the J end by 2 bases, with 7 bases between. This CDR3 is built from 14 residues. In nucleotides, the CDR3 is TGTGCCAGCAGTTTAAACAGGGCTGGAAACACCATATATTTT. Encoded protein: CASSLNRAGNTIYF.